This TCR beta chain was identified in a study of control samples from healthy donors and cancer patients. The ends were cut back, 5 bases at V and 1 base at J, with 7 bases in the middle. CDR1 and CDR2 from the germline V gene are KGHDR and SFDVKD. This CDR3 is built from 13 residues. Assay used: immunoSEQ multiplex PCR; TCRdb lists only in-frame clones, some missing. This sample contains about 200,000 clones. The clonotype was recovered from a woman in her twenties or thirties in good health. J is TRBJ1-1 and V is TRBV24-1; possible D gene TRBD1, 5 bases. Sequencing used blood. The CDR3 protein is CATSVGGNTEAFF. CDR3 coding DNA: TGTGCCACCAGTGTCGGGGGGAACACTGAAGCTTTCTTT.